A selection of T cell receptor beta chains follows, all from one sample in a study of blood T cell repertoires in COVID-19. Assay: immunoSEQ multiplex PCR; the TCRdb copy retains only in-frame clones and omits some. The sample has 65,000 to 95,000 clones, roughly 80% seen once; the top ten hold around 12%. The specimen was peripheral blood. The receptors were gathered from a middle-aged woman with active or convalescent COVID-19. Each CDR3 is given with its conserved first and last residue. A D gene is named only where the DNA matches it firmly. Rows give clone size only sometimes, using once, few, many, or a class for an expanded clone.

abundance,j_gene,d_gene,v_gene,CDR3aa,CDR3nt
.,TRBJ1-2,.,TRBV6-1,CASSYGRGGYGYTF,TGTGCCAGCAGTTATGGCAGGGGTGGCTATGGCTACACCTTC
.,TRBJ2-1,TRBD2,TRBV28,CASSSGTSGPNEQFF,TGTGCCAGCTCTTCCGGGACTAGCGGGCCCAATGAGCAGTTCTTC
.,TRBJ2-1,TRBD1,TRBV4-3,CASSQDGTAYNEQFF,TGCGCCAGCAGCCAAGATGGGACAGCGTACAATGAGCAGTTCTTC
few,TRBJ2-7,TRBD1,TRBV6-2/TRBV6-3,CASSLTQGVSYEQYF,TGTGCCAGCAGCCTAACGCAGGGGGTGTCCTACGAGCAGTACTTC
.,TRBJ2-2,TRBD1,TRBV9,CASSVNRGAPNTGELFF,TGTGCCAGCAGCGTCAACAGGGGGGCGCCGAACACCGGGGAGCTGTTTTTT
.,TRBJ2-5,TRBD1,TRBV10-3,CAISESGRGLGTQYF,TGTGCCATCAGTGAGTCTGGCAGGGGGCTTGGGACCCAGTACTTC
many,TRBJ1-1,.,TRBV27,CASSSPRGGRPEAFF,TGTGCCAGCAGTTCCCCCCGCGGGGGGAGGCCTGAAGCTTTCTTT
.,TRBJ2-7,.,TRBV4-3,CASSQESGRGLMDEQYF,TGCGCCAGCAGCCAAGAGTCAGGCAGGGGCTTGATGGACGAGCAGTACTTC
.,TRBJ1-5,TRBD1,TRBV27,CASRGGQRANQPQHF,TGTGCCAGCAGGGGGGGACAGCGCGCCAATCAGCCCCAGCATTTT
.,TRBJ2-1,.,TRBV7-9,CASSLGFNNEQFF,TGTGCCAGCAGCTTAGGTTTTAACAATGAGCAGTTCTTC
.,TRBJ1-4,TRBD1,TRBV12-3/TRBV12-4,CASGGQGGRKLFF,TGTGCCAGCGGGGGACAGGGTGGACGAAAACTGTTTTTT
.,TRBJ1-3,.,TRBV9,CASSVVSRQGPGNTIYF,TGTGCCAGCAGCGTAGTAAGCAGGCAGGGTCCTGGAAACACCATATATTTT
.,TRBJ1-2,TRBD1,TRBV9,CASSPSGQGTFYGYTF,TGTGCCAGCAGCCCTTCGGGACAGGGAACTTTCTATGGCTACACCTTC
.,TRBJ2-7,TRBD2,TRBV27,CASSLGVGRSSYEQYF,TGTGCCAGCAGTTTAGGCGTCGGGAGGAGCTCCTACGAGCAGTACTTC
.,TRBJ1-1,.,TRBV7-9,CASSSLGRGTEAFF,TGTGCCAGCAGCTCCTTGGGGCGTGGCACTGAAGCTTTCTTT
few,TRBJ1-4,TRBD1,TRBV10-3,CAIRQGQNEKLFF,TGTGCCATCCGACAGGGACAAAATGAAAAACTGTTTTTT
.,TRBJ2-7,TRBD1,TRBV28,CASTPTGQGGLEQYF,TGTGCCAGCACCCCTACCGGACAGGGGGGTCTGGAGCAGTACTTC
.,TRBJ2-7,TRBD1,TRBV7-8,CASSITFDPTGIYEQYF,TGTGCCAGCAGCATCACCTTTGACCCGACAGGGATCTACGAGCAGTACTTC
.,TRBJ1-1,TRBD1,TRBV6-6,CASTRTGSMNTEAFF,TGTGCCAGCACAAGGACAGGCTCAATGAACACTGAAGCTTTCTTT
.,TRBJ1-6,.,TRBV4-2,CASSQDRSQSHSPLHF,TGTGCCAGCAGCCAAGATAGGAGCCAATCCCATTCACCCCTCCACTTT